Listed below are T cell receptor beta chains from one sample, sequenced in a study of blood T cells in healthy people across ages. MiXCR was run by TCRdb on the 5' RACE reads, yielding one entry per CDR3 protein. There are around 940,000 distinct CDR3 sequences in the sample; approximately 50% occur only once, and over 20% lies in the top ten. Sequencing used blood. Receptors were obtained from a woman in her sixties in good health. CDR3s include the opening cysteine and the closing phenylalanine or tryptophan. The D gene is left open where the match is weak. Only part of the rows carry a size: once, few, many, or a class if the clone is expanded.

CDR3aa: CASRLAVGSYEQYF; CDR3nt: TGTGCCAGCAGGTTAGCGGTGGGCTCCTACGAGCAGTACTTC; abundance: NA; j_gene: TRBJ2-7; v_gene: TRBV27; d_gene: NA
CDR3aa: CASSPGAVGNEQFF; CDR3nt: TGTGCCAGCAGCCCGGGGGCCGTGGGGAATGAGCAGTTCTTC; abundance: NA; j_gene: TRBJ2-1; v_gene: TRBV7-8; d_gene: NA
CDR3aa: CASSGDRWEYEQYF; CDR3nt: TGTGCCAGCAGCGGGGACAGGTGGGAGTACGAGCAGTACTTC; abundance: NA; j_gene: TRBJ2-7; v_gene: TRBV5-8; d_gene: TRBD1
CDR3aa: CSASGLGYEQYF; CDR3nt: TGCAGTGCTAGCGGTCTCGGGTACGAGCAGTACTTC; abundance: NA; j_gene: TRBJ2-7; v_gene: TRBV20-1; d_gene: NA
CDR3aa: CASSPGWDEQYF; CDR3nt: TGTGCCAGCAGTCCTGGGTGGGACGAGCAGTACTTC; abundance: few; j_gene: TRBJ2-7; v_gene: TRBV27; d_gene: NA
CDR3aa: CASTRSGLADTQYF; CDR3nt: TGTGCCAGCACCCGCTCGGGACTAGCGGATACGCAGTATTTT; abundance: NA; j_gene: TRBJ2-3; v_gene: TRBV6-5; d_gene: TRBD2
CDR3aa: CASSATRRGSNQPQHF; CDR3nt: TGTGCCAGCAGTGCAACACGGAGAGGGAGCAATCAGCCCCAGCATTTT; abundance: NA; j_gene: TRBJ1-5; v_gene: TRBV6-1; d_gene: NA
CDR3aa: CSPGGGEGGYGYTF; CDR3nt: TGCAGTCCAGGGGGTGGTGAAGGGGGCTATGGCTACACCTTC; abundance: once; j_gene: TRBJ1-2; v_gene: TRBV20-1; d_gene: TRBD1
CDR3aa: CASSYSMGGGLRGEQFF; CDR3nt: TGTGCCAGCAGTTACTCAATGGGGGGAGGCCTCCGGGGTGAGCAGTTCTTC; abundance: NA; j_gene: TRBJ2-1; v_gene: TRBV6-5; d_gene: NA
CDR3aa: CASSQQLQKGGGRAYEQYF; CDR3nt: TGTGCCAGCAGCCAGCAACTGCAAAAGGGAGGAGGGAGAGCTTACGAGCAGTACTTC; abundance: few; j_gene: TRBJ2-7; v_gene: TRBV4-2; d_gene: NA
CDR3aa: CASSAKTYNEQFF; CDR3nt: TGTGCCAGCAGTGCTAAGACCTACAATGAGCAGTTCTTC; abundance: NA; j_gene: TRBJ2-1; v_gene: TRBV6-5; d_gene: NA
CDR3aa: CSASGVLYGYTF; CDR3nt: TGCAGTGCTAGTGGGGTTCTCTATGGCTACACCTTC; abundance: NA; j_gene: TRBJ1-2; v_gene: TRBV20-1; d_gene: NA
CDR3aa: CATRTGWQGYTEAFF; CDR3nt: TGTGCCACCAGAACAGGGTGGCAGGGGTACACTGAAGCTTTCTTT; abundance: NA; j_gene: TRBJ1-1; v_gene: TRBV19; d_gene: NA
CDR3aa: CSEGGAYNEQFF; CDR3nt: TGCAGCGAGGGGGGAGCCTACAATGAGCAGTTCTTC; abundance: NA; j_gene: TRBJ2-1; v_gene: TRBV29-1; d_gene: NA
CDR3aa: CSAPSERGGIRNTQYF; CDR3nt: TGCAGTGCTCCGAGCGAGAGGGGGGGTATCCGAAATACGCAGTATTTT; abundance: NA; j_gene: TRBJ2-3; v_gene: TRBV20-1; d_gene: NA
CDR3aa: CASSLKWEIYEQYF; CDR3nt: TGTGCCAGCAGTTTAAAATGGGAAATCTACGAGCAGTACTTC; abundance: few; j_gene: TRBJ2-7; v_gene: TRBV6-6; d_gene: NA
CDR3aa: CAGSVGNYGYTF; CDR3nt: TGTGCCGGCTCAGTGGGTAACTATGGCTACACCTTC; abundance: few; j_gene: TRBJ1-2; v_gene: TRBV30; d_gene: NA
CDR3aa: CASSVGGKQETQYF; CDR3nt: TGTGCCAGCAGCGTGGGGGGGAAACAAGAGACCCAGTACTTC; abundance: NA; j_gene: TRBJ2-5; v_gene: TRBV9; d_gene: TRBD2
CDR3aa: CASSLRDYSTDTQYF; CDR3nt: TGCGCCAGCAGCCTACGGGACTACAGCACAGATACGCAGTATTTT; abundance: few; j_gene: TRBJ2-3; v_gene: TRBV5-1; d_gene: TRBD2
CDR3aa: CASSYSLGLAGANVLTF; CDR3nt: TGTGCCAGCAGTTACTCCTTGGGGCTGGCAGGGGCCAACGTCCTGACTTTC; abundance: few; j_gene: TRBJ2-6; v_gene: TRBV6-5; d_gene: NA
CDR3aa: CASSLQEGPTDTQYF; CDR3nt: TGTGCCAGCAGCTTACAGGAAGGGCCCACAGATACGCAGTATTTT; abundance: few; j_gene: TRBJ2-3; v_gene: TRBV7-3; d_gene: NA
CDR3aa: CASSLGPDYEQYF; CDR3nt: TGTGCCAGCAGCCTTGGACCCGACTACGAGCAGTACTTC; abundance: many; j_gene: TRBJ2-7; v_gene: TRBV7-2; d_gene: NA
CDR3aa: CASSFVPTGPGPSYEQYF; CDR3nt: TGTGCCAGCAGCTTTGTGCCTACAGGGCCCGGACCCTCCTACGAGCAGTACTTC; abundance: NA; j_gene: TRBJ2-7; v_gene: TRBV28; d_gene: NA
CDR3aa: CASSFRSTENSPLHF; CDR3nt: TGTGCCAGCAGCTTCCGATCTACGGAGAATTCACCCCTCCACTTT; abundance: few; j_gene: TRBJ1-6; v_gene: TRBV7-9; d_gene: NA
CDR3aa: CASSPIAGGYNEQFF; CDR3nt: TGTGCCAGCAGCCCAATAGCGGGAGGGTACAATGAGCAGTTCTTC; abundance: NA; j_gene: TRBJ2-1; v_gene: TRBV7-8; d_gene: TRBD2
CDR3aa: CSAPKRAGVDTQYF; CDR3nt: TGCAGTGCTCCAAAGAGAGCGGGAGTAGATACGCAGTATTTT; abundance: few; j_gene: TRBJ2-3; v_gene: TRBV20-1; d_gene: TRBD2
CDR3aa: CSVIGRVGTEAFF; CDR3nt: TGCAGCGTTATTGGCAGGGTAGGCACTGAAGCTTTCTTT; abundance: NA; j_gene: TRBJ1-1; v_gene: TRBV29-1; d_gene: NA
CDR3aa: CSARDQRTGANVLTF; CDR3nt: TGCAGTGCTAGAGATCAGAGGACTGGGGCCAACGTCCTGACTTTC; abundance: few; j_gene: TRBJ2-6; v_gene: TRBV20-1; d_gene: NA
CDR3aa: CASSLASVYEQYF; CDR3nt: TGTGCCAGCAGTTTGGCTAGTGTCTACGAGCAGTACTTC; abundance: NA; j_gene: TRBJ2-7; v_gene: TRBV28; d_gene: NA
CDR3aa: CASSLIPSGSSYNEQYF; CDR3nt: TGTGCCAGCAGCTTAATCCCTAGCGGGAGCTCCTACAATGAGCAGTACTTC; abundance: NA; j_gene: TRBJ2-7; v_gene: TRBV7-3; d_gene: TRBD2
CDR3aa: CSAWTGMSPLHF; CDR3nt: TGCAGTGCCTGGACAGGGATGTCACCCCTCCACTTT; abundance: NA; j_gene: TRBJ1-6; v_gene: TRBV20-1; d_gene: TRBD1
CDR3aa: CSARDIGWVGDEQFF; CDR3nt: TGCAGTGCTAGAGATATCGGGTGGGTCGGAGATGAGCAGTTCTTC; abundance: NA; j_gene: TRBJ2-1; v_gene: TRBV20-1; d_gene: NA